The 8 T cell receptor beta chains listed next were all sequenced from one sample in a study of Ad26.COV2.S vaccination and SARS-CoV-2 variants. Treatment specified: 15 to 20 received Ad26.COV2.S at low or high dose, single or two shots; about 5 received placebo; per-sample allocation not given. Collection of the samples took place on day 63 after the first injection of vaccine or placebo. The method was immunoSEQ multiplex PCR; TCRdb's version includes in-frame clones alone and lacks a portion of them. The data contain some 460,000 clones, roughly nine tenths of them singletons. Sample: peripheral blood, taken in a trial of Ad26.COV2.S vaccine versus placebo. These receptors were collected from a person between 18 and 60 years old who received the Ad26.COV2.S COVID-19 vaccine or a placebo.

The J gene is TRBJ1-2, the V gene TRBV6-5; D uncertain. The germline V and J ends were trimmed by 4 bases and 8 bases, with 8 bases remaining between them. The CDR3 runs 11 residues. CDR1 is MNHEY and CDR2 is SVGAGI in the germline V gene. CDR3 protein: CASSSNGGYTF. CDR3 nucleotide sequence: TGTGCCAGCAGTTCTAACGGGGGCTACACCTTC.

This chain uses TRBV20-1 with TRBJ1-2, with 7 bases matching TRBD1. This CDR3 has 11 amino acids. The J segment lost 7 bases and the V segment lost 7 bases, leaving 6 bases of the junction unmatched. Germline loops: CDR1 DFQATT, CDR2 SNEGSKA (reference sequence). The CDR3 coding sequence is TGCAGTGTTCCGAACAGGGGTGGCTACACCTTC. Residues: CSVPNRGGYTF.

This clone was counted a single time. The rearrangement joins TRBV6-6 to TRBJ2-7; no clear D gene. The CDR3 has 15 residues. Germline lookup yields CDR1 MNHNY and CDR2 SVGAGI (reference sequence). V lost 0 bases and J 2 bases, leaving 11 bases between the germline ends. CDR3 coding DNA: TGTGCCAGCAGTTACTCAGGGCGTGATCCCTACGAGCAGTACTTC. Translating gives CASSYSGRDPYEQYF.

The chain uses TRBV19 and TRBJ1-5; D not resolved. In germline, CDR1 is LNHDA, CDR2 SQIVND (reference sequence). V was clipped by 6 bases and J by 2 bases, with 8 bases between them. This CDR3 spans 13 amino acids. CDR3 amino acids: CASREVGNQPQHF. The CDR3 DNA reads TGTGCCAGTAGAGAGGTTGGCAATCAGCCCCAGCATTTT. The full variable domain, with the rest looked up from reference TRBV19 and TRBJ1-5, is DGGITQSPKYLFRKEGQNVTLSCEQNLNHDAMYWYRQDPGQGLRLIYYSQIVNDFQKGDIAEGYSVSREKKESFPLTVTSAQKNPTAFYLCASREVGNQPQHFGDGTRLSIL.

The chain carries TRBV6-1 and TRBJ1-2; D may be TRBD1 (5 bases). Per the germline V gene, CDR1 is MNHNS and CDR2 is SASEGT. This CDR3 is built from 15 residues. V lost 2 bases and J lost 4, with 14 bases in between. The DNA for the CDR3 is TGTGCCAGCAGTGAATTGGGGGGATTTGGCTATGGCTACACCTTC. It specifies CASSELGGFGYGYTF.

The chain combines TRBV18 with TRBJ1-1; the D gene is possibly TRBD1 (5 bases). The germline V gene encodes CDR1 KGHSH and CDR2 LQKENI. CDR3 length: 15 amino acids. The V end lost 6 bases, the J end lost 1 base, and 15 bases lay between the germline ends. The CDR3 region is CASSPDRGQNTEAFF. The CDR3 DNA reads TGTGCCAGCTCTCCAGACAGAGGCCAGAACACTGAAGCTTTCTTT.

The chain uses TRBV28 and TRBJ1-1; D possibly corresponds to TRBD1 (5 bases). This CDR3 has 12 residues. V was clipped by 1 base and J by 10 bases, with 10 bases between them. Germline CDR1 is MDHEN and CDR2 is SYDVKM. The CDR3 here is CASSLLQVAAFF. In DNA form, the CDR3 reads TGTGCCAGCAGTTTATTACAGGTGGCAGCTTTCTTT.

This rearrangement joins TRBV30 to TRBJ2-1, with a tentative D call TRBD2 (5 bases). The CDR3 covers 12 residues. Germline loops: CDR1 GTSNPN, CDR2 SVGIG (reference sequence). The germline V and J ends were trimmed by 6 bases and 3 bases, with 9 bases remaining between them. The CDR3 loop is CACGKSYNEQFF. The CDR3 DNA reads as TGTGCCTGCGGGAAGAGCTACAATGAGCAGTTCTTC.